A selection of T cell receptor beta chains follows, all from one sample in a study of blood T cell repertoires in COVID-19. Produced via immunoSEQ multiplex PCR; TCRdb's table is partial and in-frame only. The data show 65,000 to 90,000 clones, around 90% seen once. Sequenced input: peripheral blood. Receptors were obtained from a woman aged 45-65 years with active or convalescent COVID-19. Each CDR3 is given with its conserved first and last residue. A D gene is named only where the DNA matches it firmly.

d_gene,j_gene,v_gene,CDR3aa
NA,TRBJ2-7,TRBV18,CASSPQNSYEQYF
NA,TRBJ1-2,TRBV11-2,CASSLPRNYGYTF
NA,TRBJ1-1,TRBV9,CASSARQAGEAFF
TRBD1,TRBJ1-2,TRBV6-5,CASSSQRTGADGYTF
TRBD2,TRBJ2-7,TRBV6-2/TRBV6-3,CASSFGTSGGATEQYF
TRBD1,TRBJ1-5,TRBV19,CASSIEDRGWQPQHF
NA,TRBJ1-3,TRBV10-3,CAIRGRAAGILNSGNTIYF
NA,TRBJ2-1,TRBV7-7,CASSLAPSSRGRNEQFF
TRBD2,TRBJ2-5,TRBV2,CASSEAGGRQETQYF
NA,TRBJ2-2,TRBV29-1,CSVVGADSTGELFF
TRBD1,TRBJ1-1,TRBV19,CASSIGSTGPQNTEAFF
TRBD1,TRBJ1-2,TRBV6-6,CASRTGLEGGYTF
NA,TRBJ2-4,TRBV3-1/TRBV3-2,CASSRGSLAKNIQYF
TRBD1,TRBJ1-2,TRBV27,CASSPRTGGHSYGYTF
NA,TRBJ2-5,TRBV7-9,CASSLGPQWQETQYF
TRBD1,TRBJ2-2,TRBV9,CASSVGQGAGELFF
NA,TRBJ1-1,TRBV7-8,CASSLGIGRYSSNTEAFF
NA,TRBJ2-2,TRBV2,CATGSGELFF
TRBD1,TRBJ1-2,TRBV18,CASSSPTGAQRGGYTF
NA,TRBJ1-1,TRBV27,CASSLSEAWDTEAFF
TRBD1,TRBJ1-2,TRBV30,CAWYFGQGLAGYTF
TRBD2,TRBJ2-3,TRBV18,CASSPGTSGGTTDTQYF
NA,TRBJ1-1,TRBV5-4,CASKTGNTEAFF
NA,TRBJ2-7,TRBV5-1,CASSPRTEAYEQYF
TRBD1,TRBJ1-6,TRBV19,CASSFQGQGNSPLHF
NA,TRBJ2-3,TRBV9,CASTRGRTDTQYF
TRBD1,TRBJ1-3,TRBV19,CASSGQGDTIYF
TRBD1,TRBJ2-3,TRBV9,CASSVEGQSTDTQYF
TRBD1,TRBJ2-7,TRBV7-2,CASSLIRSVSRTGDGEQYF
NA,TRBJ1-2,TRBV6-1,CASSDFWEDYGYTF
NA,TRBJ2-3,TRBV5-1,CASSVGTDTQYF